These T cell receptor beta chains were read from a single sample in a study of control samples from healthy donors and cancer patients. Measured with immunoSEQ multiplex PCR; TCRdb has only the in-frame clones, and not every one. This sample has over 100,000 clones; roughly 91% occur once, and the top ten carry 17%. The source material was blood. Receptor source: a woman in her 50s in good health. The CDR3 runs from the conserved cysteine through the conserved F or W. Each record gives: V gene, D gene, J gene, clone size, CDR3 protein, CDR3 DNA. The D gene is left open where the match is weak. Not all rows give a size; the values are once, few, many and, for expanded clones, a class.

>TRBV5-6|TRBD1|TRBJ1-1|-
CASSLGQMNTEAFF
TGTGCCAGCAGCCTGGGACAGATGAACACTGAAGCTTTCTTT
>TRBV24-1|TRBD2|TRBJ2-1|-
CATSDSKRGGRTYNEQFF
TGTGCCACCAGTGATTCAAAACGCGGGGGGAGGACCTACAATGAGCAGTTCTTC
>TRBV4-1|-|TRBJ2-5|-
CASSQGPTEETQYF
TGCGCCAGCAGCCAAGGCCCGACCGAAGAGACCCAGTACTTC
>TRBV11-1|TRBD1|TRBJ1-2|-
CASSLSGGYGYTF
TGTGCCAGCAGCTTATCAGGGGGCTATGGCTACACCTTC
>TRBV7-3|TRBD2|TRBJ2-1|-
CASSSGLAGGSEQFF
TGTGCCAGCAGCTCGGGACTAGCGGGAGGCAGTGAGCAGTTCTTC
>TRBV5-1|-|TRBJ1-6|-
CASKTSPGVFSPLHF
TGCGCCAGCAAGACCTCGCCGGGGGTATTTTCACCCCTCCACTTT
>TRBV7-2|TRBD1|TRBJ2-4|once
CASSPQGKNIQYF
TGTGCCAGCAGTCCACAGGGGAAAAACATTCAGTACTTC
>TRBV6-5|-|TRBJ2-7|-
CASSSRLGSSYEQYF
TGTGCCAGCAGTTCTCGACTCGGGTCTTCTTACGAGCAGTACTTC
>TRBV6-5|-|TRBJ1-2|-
CASSSAFYGYTF
TGTGCCAGCAGTTCCGCCTTCTATGGCTACACCTTC
>TRBV30|TRBD1|TRBJ1-1|-
CAWGTGAMNTEAFF
TGTGCCTGGGGGACAGGGGCCATGAACACTGAAGCTTTCTTT
>TRBV11-3|-|TRBJ2-1|-
CASSPGPHNEQFF
TGTGCCAGCAGCCCGGGGCCACACAATGAGCAGTTCTTC
>TRBV7-6|-|TRBJ1-1|once
CASSPRDGNTEAFF
TGTGCCAGCAGCCCCCGGGACGGAAACACTGAAGCTTTCTTT
>TRBV9|-|TRBJ2-3|-
CASSTRGGTASTDTQYF
TGTGCCAGCAGCACCCGGGGAGGGACAGCTAGCACAGATACGCAGTATTTT
>TRBV30|-|TRBJ1-5|-
CAWSIVRDMGSQHF
TGTGCCTGGAGCATCGTCCGGGACATGGGGTCCCAGCATTTT
>TRBV4-3|TRBD1|TRBJ1-2|-
CASSLLGQGIANYGYTF
TGCGCCAGCAGCCTTTTGGGACAGGGTATTGCCAACTATGGCTACACCTTC
>TRBV5-8|-|TRBJ1-5|-
CASGIEGTGNQPQHF
TGTGCCAGCGGGATCGAGGGAACTGGCAATCAGCCCCAGCATTTT
>TRBV11-2|-|TRBJ2-1|-
CASSSPRGPFNEQFF
TGTGCCAGCAGCTCCCCGCGGGGCCCTTTCAATGAGCAGTTCTTC
>TRBV3-1/TRBV3-2|-|TRBJ1-2|-
CASSQTGLTNPFNYGYTF
TGTGCCAGCAGCCAGACTGGACTCACGAATCCATTTAACTATGGCTACACCTTC
>TRBV5-4|-|TRBJ2-1|-
CASSRRQGSYNEQFF
TGTGCCAGCAGCCGCAGGCAGGGGTCCTACAATGAGCAGTTCTTC
>TRBV4-3|-|TRBJ1-6|once
CASSQAGGSYNSPLHF
TGCGCCAGCAGCCAAGCGGGCGGATCCTATAATTCACCCCTCCACTTT
>TRBV18|-|TRBJ2-3|-
CASSPPLGMSTDTQYF
TGTGCCAGCTCACCACCACTAGGTATGAGCACAGATACGCAGTATTTT
>TRBV4-3|-|TRBJ1-3|-
CASSQDKEAEFFGNTIYF
TGCGCCAGCAGCCAAGACAAGGAGGCTGAGTTCTTTGGAAACACCATATATTTT
>TRBV12-3/TRBV12-4|-|TRBJ1-2|-
CASTRGEYGYTF
TGTGCCAGCACTAGGGGGGAATATGGCTACACCTTC
>TRBV11-3|TRBD2|TRBJ2-1|-
CASSSRGGYNEQFF
TGTGCCAGCAGCTCCCGGGGGGGGTACAATGAGCAGTTCTTC
>TRBV4-3|TRBD1|TRBJ2-1|-
CASSLQHGTGNEQFF
TGCGCCAGCAGCCTCCAGCACGGGACAGGGAATGAGCAGTTCTTC
>TRBV5-5|TRBD1|TRBJ1-1|-
CASSRQGNTEAFF
TGTGCCAGCAGCCGACAGGGGAACACTGAAGCTTTCTTT
>TRBV28|TRBD1|TRBJ1-5|-
CASSKAGQAANQPQHF
TGTGCCAGCAGCAAGGCGGGACAGGCCGCCAATCAGCCCCAGCATTTT
>TRBV18|TRBD1|TRBJ2-2|-
CASSPGQGNTGELFF
TGTGCCAGCTCACCGGGACAGGGAAACACCGGGGAGCTGTTTTTT
>TRBV19|TRBD2|TRBJ2-6|-
CASSIGASGRAGANVLTF
TGTGCCAGTAGTATAGGAGCTAGCGGGAGGGCAGGGGCCAACGTCCTGACTTTC
>TRBV19|TRBD1|TRBJ1-3|-
CASSTWGTAGNTIYF
TGTGCCAGTAGTACATGGGGGACAGCTGGAAACACCATATATTTT
>TRBV30|-|TRBJ2-1|few
CAWSVGTHNEQFF
TGTGCCTGGAGTGTAGGGACTCACAATGAGCAGTTCTTC
>TRBV24-1|TRBD1|TRBJ1-5|-
CATRAFRDRDCNQPQHF
TGTGCCACCAGGGCGTTTCGGGACAGGGATTGCAATCAGCCCCAGCATTTT
>TRBV6-6|TRBD2|TRBJ2-5|-
CASRRGLAGAQYF
TGTGCCAGCAGGAGGGGACTAGCGGGGGCCCAGTACTTC
>TRBV27|-|TRBJ2-2|-
CASSLIGGELFF
TGTGCCAGCAGTTTGATCGGGGGCGAGCTGTTTTTT
>TRBV5-6|-|TRBJ1-1|-
CASRGGKRTEAFF
TGTGCCAGCCGAGGAGGGAAGCGGACTGAAGCTTTCTTT
>TRBV7-9|TRBD1|TRBJ1-2|once
CASSLQGADGYTF
TGTGCCAGCAGCTTACAGGGGGCAGATGGCTACACCTTC
>TRBV6-2/TRBV6-3|-|TRBJ2-1|-
CASSYPPGENEQFF
TGTGCCAGCAGTTACCCACCGGGAGAAAATGAGCAGTTCTTC
>TRBV19|TRBD1|TRBJ2-3|-
CASMGLLGTGKGTDTQYF
TGTGCCAGTATGGGGTTACTCGGGACAGGGAAAGGCACAGATACGCAGTATTTT
>TRBV7-9|-|TRBJ1-4|-
CASSPPFREKLFF
TGTGCCAGCAGCCCCCCATTCCGGGAAAAACTGTTTTTT
>TRBV5-1|-|TRBJ1-1|-
CASSPTGRKNTEAFF
TGCGCCAGCAGCCCTACCGGGAGGAAGAACACTGAAGCTTTCTTT
>TRBV7-6|-|TRBJ1-1|-
CASSPQTVNTEAFF
TGTGCCAGCAGCCCTCAGACAGTGAACACTGAAGCTTTCTTT
>TRBV2|-|TRBJ1-1|-
CASNGEFRGTEAFF
TGTGCCAGCAACGGGGAGTTCAGAGGCACTGAAGCTTTCTTT
>TRBV12-3/TRBV12-4|-|TRBJ2-7|-
CASSSYRAYEQYF
TGTGCCAGCAGTTCGTACAGGGCCTACGAGCAGTACTTC
>TRBV4-1|-|TRBJ1-3|-
CASSQVPVVSGNTIYF
TGCGCCAGCAGCCAAGTACCAGTGGTCTCTGGAAACACCATATATTTT
>TRBV6-5|-|TRBJ2-4|-
CASTTQGVKNIQYF
TGTGCCAGCACCACCCAGGGCGTCAAAAACATTCAGTACTTC
>TRBV5-6|-|TRBJ1-1|-
CASSFDRKGAEAFF
TGTGCCAGCAGCTTCGACCGGAAGGGCGCTGAAGCTTTCTTT
>TRBV7-3|-|TRBJ2-6|-
CASRIPGANVLTF
TGTGCCAGCAGAATTCCTGGGGCCAACGTCCTGACTTTC
>TRBV7-3|-|TRBJ2-3|once
CASSLLGGGITDTQYF
TGTGCCAGCAGCCTACTAGGGGGCGGGATCACAGATACGCAGTATTTT
>TRBV7-9|TRBD2|TRBJ2-5|-
CASSSSGEETQYF
TGTGCCAGCAGCTCTAGCGGGGAAGAGACCCAGTACTTC
>TRBV30|TRBD1|TRBJ2-7|-
CAWRQGGSEYF
TGTGCCTGGAGACAGGGGGGAAGTGAGTACTTC
>TRBV2|-|TRBJ1-6|few
CASSEQGMNSPLHF
TGTGCCAGCAGTGAACAGGGGATGAATTCACCCCTCCACTTT
>TRBV9|-|TRBJ2-5|once
CASSAGSEETQYF
TGTGCCAGCAGCGCAGGGTCCGAGGAGACCCAGTACTTC
>TRBV5-5|-|TRBJ1-5|-
CASSHTGTAGQPQHF
TGTGCCAGCAGCCATACCGGAACAGCCGGTCAGCCCCAGCATTTT
>TRBV5-4|-|TRBJ1-2|few
CASSLGGAGGYTF
TGTGCCAGCAGCTTGGGAGGGGCGGGAGGCTACACCTTC